This T cell receptor beta chain was recorded in a study of cytomegalovirus exposure and HLA in healthy donors. The CDR3 is 15 amino acids. From germline, CDR1 is SGHKS and CDR2 YYEKEE (reference sequence). Trimming stripped 0 bases from V and 4 bases from J, with 11 bases between. A note on this clone: As yet, its antigen is unknown.

With 60 Vbeta and 13 Jbeta primers, the PCR was carried out. In the authors' methods: In a later analysis, the count reached approximately 80 million unique TCR beta chains, with roughly 11 million shared. Assay used: immunoSEQ multiplex PCR; TCRdb lists only in-frame clones, some missing. V and J calls and clone size come straight from that table; D and trimming were deduced from the DNA. The repertoire holds around 150,000 clones, roughly 80% seen once, with under 2.5% in the top ten. Study-level results: In a later analysis, common viral pathogens appeared linked to several of the most significant clusters. Researchers reportedly found TCR beta sequences accurately predicted most subjects' HLA-A and HLA-B alleles.

The clonotype was recovered from a man aged 45-65 years in good health and CMV-seropositive. The V call is TRBV5-5, the J call TRBJ1-5; D unclear. Sequenced input: PBMCs. Written as DNA, the CDR3 is TGTGCCAGCAGCTTGGAAGGATTCGGGAATCAGCCCCAGCATTTT. Its translation: CASSLEGFGNQPQHF.